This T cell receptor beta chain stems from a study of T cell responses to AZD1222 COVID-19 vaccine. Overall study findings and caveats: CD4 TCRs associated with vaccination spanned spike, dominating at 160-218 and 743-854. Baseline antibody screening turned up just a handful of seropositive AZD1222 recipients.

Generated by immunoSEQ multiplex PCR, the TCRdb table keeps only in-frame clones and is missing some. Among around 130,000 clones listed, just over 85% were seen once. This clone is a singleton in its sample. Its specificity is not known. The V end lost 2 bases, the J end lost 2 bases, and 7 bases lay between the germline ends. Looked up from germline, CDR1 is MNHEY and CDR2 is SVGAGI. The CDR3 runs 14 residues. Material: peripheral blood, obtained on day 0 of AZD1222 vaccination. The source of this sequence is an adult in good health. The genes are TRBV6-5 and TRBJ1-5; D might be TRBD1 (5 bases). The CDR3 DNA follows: TGTGCCAGCAGTTACCGGGGGGGCAATCAGCCCCAGCATTTT. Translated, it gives CASSYRGGNQPQHF.